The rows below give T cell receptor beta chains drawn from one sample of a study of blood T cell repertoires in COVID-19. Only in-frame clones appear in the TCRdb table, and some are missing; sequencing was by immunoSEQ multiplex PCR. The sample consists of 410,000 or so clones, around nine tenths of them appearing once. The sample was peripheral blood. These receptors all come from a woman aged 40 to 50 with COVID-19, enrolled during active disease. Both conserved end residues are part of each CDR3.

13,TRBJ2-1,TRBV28,CASSFGTSREQFF
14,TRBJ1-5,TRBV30,CAWSRDRGGQPQHF
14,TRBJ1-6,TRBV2,CASSETGGSSPLHF
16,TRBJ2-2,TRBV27,CASPIRTSGSSGELFF
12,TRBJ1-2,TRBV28,CASSFFPDTLSF
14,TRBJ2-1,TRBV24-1,CATSESGLNNEQFF
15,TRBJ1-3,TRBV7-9,CASSFPGQGGNTIYF
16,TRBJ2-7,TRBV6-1,CASSVKGLDRSYEQYF
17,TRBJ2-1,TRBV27,CASSLFLAGSSYNEQFF
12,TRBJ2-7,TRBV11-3,CASRGRDGEQYF
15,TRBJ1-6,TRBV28,CASRPPGGYNSPLHF